This T cell receptor beta chain is drawn from a study of blood T cell repertoires in COVID-19. Here immunoSEQ multiplex PCR was the method, and the copy in TCRdb shows in-frame clones only, minus some. Of more than 110,000 clones listed, about 80% are singletons. The CDR3 is made up of 14 amino acids. Germline V gene data show CDR1 as SGHTA and CDR2 as FQGNSA. V lost 5 bases and J lost 5, with 15 bases in between. This chain connects TRBV7-2 to TRBJ2-5, with D maybe TRBD2 (5 bases). The material sequenced was peripheral blood. The TCR comes from a man aged 60 to 69 with acute or convalescent COVID-19. Here the CDR3 reads CASSPWPGGETQYF. CDR3 DNA: TGTGCCAGCAGCCCGTGGCCGGGCGGGGAGACCCAGTACTTC.